The rows below give T cell receptor beta chains drawn from one sample of a study of cytomegalovirus exposure and HLA in healthy donors. Assay: immunoSEQ multiplex PCR; the TCRdb copy retains only in-frame clones and omits some. The sample yields approximately 130,000 clones, approximately 10% seen once. Material for sequencing was PBMCs. The receptors were gathered from a woman in her 40s in good health and CMV-seropositive. CDR3s include the opening cysteine and the closing phenylalanine or tryptophan. Fields, in order: D gene, J gene, V gene, clone size, CDR3 protein, CDR3 DNA. The D gene is left open where the match is weak. Part of the rows lack a size; the others show once, few, many or a class for expanded clones.

D: TRBD2
J: TRBJ2-5
V: TRBV27
size: few
CDR3: CASSPGLAGGRGETQYF
DNA: TGTGCCAGCAGTCCGGGACTAGCGGGGGGGCGTGGAGAGACCCAGTACTTC

D: NA
J: TRBJ1-2
V: TRBV18
size: NA
CDR3: CASSPLVETNYGYTF
DNA: TGTGCCAGCTCACCACTAGTTGAGACTAACTATGGCTACACCTTC

D: TRBD2
J: TRBJ2-7
V: TRBV7-2
size: NA
CDR3: CASSLHGAGASYEQYF
DNA: TGTGCCAGCAGCCTCCACGGAGCGGGGGCCTCCTACGAGCAGTACTTC

D: TRBD1
J: TRBJ1-5
V: TRBV19
size: few
CDR3: CASTTTGWSNQPQHF
DNA: TGTGCCAGTACCACGACAGGGTGGAGCAATCAGCCCCAGCATTTT

D: NA
J: TRBJ2-3
V: TRBV6-7
size: NA
CDR3: CASSYRRGSTDTQYF
DNA: TGTGCCAGCAGTTACCGGCGGGGTAGCACAGATACGCAGTATTTT

D: TRBD2
J: TRBJ2-1
V: TRBV5-4
size: few
CDR3: CASSGVAGNYNEQFF
DNA: TGTGCCAGCAGCGGGGTAGCGGGGAACTACAATGAGCAGTTCTTC

D: TRBD2
J: TRBJ2-2
V: TRBV4-3
size: NA
CDR3: CASSLFPGTSGGIDTGELFF
DNA: TGCGCCAGCAGCCTCTTCCCTGGGACTAGCGGGGGGATCGACACCGGGGAGCTGTTTTTT

D: NA
J: TRBJ1-1
V: TRBV6-5
size: few
CDR3: CASSARLARDTEAFF
DNA: TGTGCCAGCAGCGCCCGTCTGGCACGGGACACTGAAGCTTTCTTT

D: NA
J: TRBJ2-3
V: TRBV6-5
size: NA
CDR3: CASSARTVSTDTQYF
DNA: TGTGCCAGCAGTGCAAGGACAGTCAGCACAGATACGCAGTATTTT

D: NA
J: TRBJ1-2
V: TRBV27
size: few
CDR3: CASSSSGLLGYTF
DNA: TGTGCCAGCAGTTCCTCGGGACTCTTGGGCTACACCTTC

D: NA
J: TRBJ2-1
V: TRBV7-2
size: NA
CDR3: CASSLAPGIEQFF
DNA: TGTGCCAGCAGCTTAGCTCCGGGGATTGAGCAGTTCTTC

D: TRBD2
J: TRBJ2-5
V: TRBV14
size: few
CDR3: CASSQGMASGKETQYF
DNA: TGTGCCAGCAGCCAAGGAATGGCTAGCGGAAAAGAGACCCAGTACTTC

D: NA
J: TRBJ1-6
V: TRBV5-6
size: few
CDR3: CASSPRTANSPLHF
DNA: TGTGCCAGCAGCCCTCGGACAGCCAATTCACCCCTCCACTTT

D: TRBD2
J: TRBJ2-3
V: TRBV5-4
size: few
CDR3: CASSLSMGGTDTQYF
DNA: TGTGCCAGCAGCTTGTCAATGGGGGGGACAGATACGCAGTATTTT

D: NA
J: TRBJ2-3
V: TRBV18
size: NA
CDR3: CASSPPSAPHSDTQYF
DNA: TGTGCCAGCTCACCACCCTCCGCGCCGCACTCAGATACGCAGTATTTT

D: NA
J: TRBJ1-1
V: TRBV6-5
size: few
CDR3: CASSYSARPSGRAFF
DNA: TGTGCCAGCAGTTACTCGGCAAGGCCTTCGGGAAGAGCTTTCTTT

D: NA
J: TRBJ1-2
V: TRBV5-1
size: NA
CDR3: CASSDLGQTYGYTF
DNA: TGCGCCAGCAGCGACCTCGGACAGACCTATGGCTACACCTTC

D: NA
J: TRBJ2-6
V: TRBV7-2
size: NA
CDR3: CASSLAIRDGANVLTF
DNA: TGTGCCAGCAGCTTAGCGATACGGGATGGGGCCAACGTCCTGACTTTC

D: NA
J: TRBJ1-5
V: TRBV6-1
size: few
CDR3: CASSDRVAPQHF
DNA: TGTGCCAGCAGTGACAGAGTAGCGCCCCAGCATTTT

D: TRBD1
J: TRBJ2-7
V: TRBV29-1
size: few
CDR3: CSVEGTGGYEQYF
DNA: TGCAGCGTTGAGGGGACAGGGGGCTACGAGCAGTACTTC

D: NA
J: TRBJ1-6
V: TRBV10-3
size: few
CDR3: CAIREYGSSSPLHF
DNA: TGTGCCATCAGGGAATACGGGTCCAGTTCACCCCTCCACTTT

D: NA
J: TRBJ2-7
V: TRBV7-9
size: NA
CDR3: CASSLVGDSEQYF
DNA: TGTGCCAGCAGCTTAGTAGGGGACTCCGAGCAGTACTTC